Described below is a single T cell receptor beta chain sequence and its context. The clone's antigen remains unknown. Nothing much larger sits one base from this clone, and base qualities are not available. The sample belongs to a study of shared clonotypes between healthy human individuals (dated by TCRdb to the early 2020s). Context from the whole study: A couple of women and a few men aged 18 to 49 years were included in the cohort. For each donor, three plates each were used for CD4 naive and CD4 memory, two plates were used for CD8 naive, and one plate was used for CD8 memory. Libraries were prepared and TCR repertoires were sequenced by different laboratories using diverse techniques, in order to increase sequencing depth and limit assay-specific biases. Between about 0.9 and 10 billion PBMCs per donor were obtained by leukapheresis. Blood TCR repertoires of about five healthy adults were deeply sequenced to estimate repertoire size and the extent of clonotype sharing between individuals.

The donors were healthy, HIV-negative adults with no recently reported acute infections or vaccinations. Every donor was a Caucasian adult living in Nashville, Tennessee, USA. Magnetic negative selection was used to enrich CD4+ T cells, after which naive cells were positively selected on CD45RA and the negative fraction became the memory subset. Blood was collected by leukapheresis, and PBMCs were isolated by Ficoll-Histopaque density gradient centrifugation and then cryopreserved in liquid nitrogen vapor phase. Purity and quantity of every magnetically sorted T cell population were checked by analytical flow cytometry. From each sorted fraction, genomic DNA was isolated and quantified by UV absorbance on a Nanodrop 2000c. What the study reported, not specific to this receptor: Estimated clonotype richness was generally larger for naive than for memory subsets. Pairwise subsampling led to the expectation that sequencing depth would affect the degree of clonotype sharing among donors. Because the study included a small number of donors, the genetic and exposure-history diversity represented was limited. Higher generation probabilities were observed for clonotypes shared by all four sorted-subset donors than for non-shared clonotypes. Incomplete sequencing was indicated by rarefaction of sorted-subset datasets, despite the large sequencing depth. When four donors were compared, the shared fraction of clonotypes was roughly 4.8% for naive CD4, less than 4% for naive CD8, 2% to 2.5% for memory CD4, and 0.4% for memory CD8. Sampling was restricted to blood, and TCR repertoires in tissues likely differ from the TCR repertoires found in blood.

Using the deep immunoSEQ assay, TCR CDR3 regions were amplified from genomic DNA by multiplex PCR. For each cell subset, the extracted genomic DNA was distributed evenly across all wells of several immunoSEQ 96-well plates, and each plate served as one replicate. For sorted subsets, about 200 ng genomic DNA, equal to 30,000 to 35,000 T cell genomes, was loaded into each replicate PCR. Purified libraries were quantified with a Qubit 3.0 fluorometer, sized on a Bioanalyzer 2100, and re-quantified with the KAPA Library Quantification kit. A separate single-read 150-cycle Illumina NextSeq 550 flow cell was used to sequence each immunoSEQ 96-well plate. From the authors' description of their analysis: Because the immunoSEQ output held only junctional sequences and lacked quality scores, the filtering could not match the filtering applied to full-length reads. To assign V/J genes and CDR3, sequences were annotated against IMGT germline references using PyIR, a Python wrapper for IgBLAST v1.9. Reads were removed for weak V/J assignments (E-value above 1e-6), missing CDR3, stop codons, out-of-frame junctions, or ambiguous translated residues. V3J clonotypes were defined by identical inferred V gene, J gene, and CDR3 amino acid sequence. To compute the percentage overlap between repertoires, the number of shared unique clonotypes was divided by the size of the smaller repertoire. RTK rarefaction, the Chao1 estimator, and Recon v2.1 estimates of unobserved clonotypes were used to assess repertoire richness. For all TCRbeta clonotypes obtained by the gDNA method from a few donors, generation probabilities were computed with OLGA. TCRdb obtained this table from immuneACCESS and retained in-frame rearrangements with V and J assigned. These tables miss some clones; where compared with another copy, unresolved V genes account for less than half of the shortfall, and the remainder is unexplained. For V, J and clone size, that table is used; D and trimming come from the DNA. Present in this sample are roughly 2.5 million clones, approximately 94% of which were seen just once. 0.11% to 0.15% of the sample lies in the top ten.

V and J lose 0 bases and 9 bases, and a span of 6 bases separates them. From cysteine to phenylalanine, the CDR3 is 12 amino acids long. Just the 36-base CDR3 DNA is kept, in frame starting at base 1. The germline V gene gives CDR1 as LGHNA and CDR2 as YSLEER. The receptor comes from a man between 18 and 29 years old in good health. The sequence links TRBV4-3 to TRBJ2-1, with the D call tentatively TRBD1 or TRBD2, each fitting 5 bases. The sequenced sample was naive CD4+ T cells sorted from blood. The sample's cell subset or site label, decoded: CD45RA+ positively selected. The CDR3 protein: CASSQDGGEQFF. DNA sequence: TGCGCCAGCAGCCAAGATGGGGGTGAGCAGTTCTTC.